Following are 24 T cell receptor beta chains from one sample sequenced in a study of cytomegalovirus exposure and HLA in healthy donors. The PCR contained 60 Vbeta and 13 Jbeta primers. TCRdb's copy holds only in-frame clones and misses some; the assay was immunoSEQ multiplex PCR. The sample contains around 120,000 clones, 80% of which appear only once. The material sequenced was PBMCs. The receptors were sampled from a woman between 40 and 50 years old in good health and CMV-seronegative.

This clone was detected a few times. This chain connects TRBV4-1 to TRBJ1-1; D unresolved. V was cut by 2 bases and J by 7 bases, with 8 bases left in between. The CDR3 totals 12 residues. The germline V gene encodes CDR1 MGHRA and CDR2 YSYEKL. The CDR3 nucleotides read TGCGCCAGCAGCCAAATCGGAGTTGAAGCTTTCTTT. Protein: CASSQIGVEAFF.

The CDR3 loop reads CASSMVQAGPQHF. The CDR3 DNA reads TGTGCCAGTAGTATGGTTCAGGCAGGGCCCCAGCATTTT. The rearrangement links TRBV19 to TRBJ1-5; D is ambiguous. This CDR3 comprises 13 residues. Germline assignment: CDR1 LNHDA and CDR2 SQIVND (reference sequence). The germline V and J ends were trimmed by 3 bases and 9 bases, with 12 bases remaining between them.

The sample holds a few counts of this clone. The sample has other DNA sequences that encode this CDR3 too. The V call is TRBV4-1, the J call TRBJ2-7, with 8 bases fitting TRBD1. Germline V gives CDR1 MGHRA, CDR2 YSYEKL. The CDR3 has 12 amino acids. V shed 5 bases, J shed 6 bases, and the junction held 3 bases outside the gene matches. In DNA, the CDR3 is TGCGCCAGCAGCGCCACAGGGGGCGAGCAGTACTTC. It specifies CASSATGGEQYF.

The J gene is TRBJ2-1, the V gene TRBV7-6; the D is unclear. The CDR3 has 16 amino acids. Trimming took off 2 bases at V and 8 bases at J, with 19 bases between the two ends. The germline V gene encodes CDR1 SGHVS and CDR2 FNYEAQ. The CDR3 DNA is TGTGCCAGCAGCTTAAAGCCCCTAGGTGTGAGCCATGAGCAGTTCTTC. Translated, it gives CASSLKPLGVSHEQFF.

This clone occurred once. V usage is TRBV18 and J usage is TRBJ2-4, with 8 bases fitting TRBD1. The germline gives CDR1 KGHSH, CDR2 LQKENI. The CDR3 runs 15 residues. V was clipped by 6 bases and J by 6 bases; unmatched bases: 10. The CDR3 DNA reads TGTGCCAGCTCCCAGGAGACAGGGGCGAGAAACATTCAGTACTTC. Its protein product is CASSQETGARNIQYF.

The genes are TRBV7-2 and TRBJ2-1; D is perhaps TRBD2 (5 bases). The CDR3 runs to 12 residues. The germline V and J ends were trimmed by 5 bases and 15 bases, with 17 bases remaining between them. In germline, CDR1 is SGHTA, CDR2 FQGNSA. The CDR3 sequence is CASSLHRDYLFF. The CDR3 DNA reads TGTGCCAGCAGCCTCCACCGGGATTACCTGTTCTTC.

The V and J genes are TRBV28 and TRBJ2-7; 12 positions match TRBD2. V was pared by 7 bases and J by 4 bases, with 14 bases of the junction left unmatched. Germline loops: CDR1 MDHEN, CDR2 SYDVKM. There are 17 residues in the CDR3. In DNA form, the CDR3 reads TGTGCCAGCATCCCCTCCCCCTCTCTAGCGGGAGGGTACGAGCAGTACTTC. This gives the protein CASIPSPSLAGGYEQYF.

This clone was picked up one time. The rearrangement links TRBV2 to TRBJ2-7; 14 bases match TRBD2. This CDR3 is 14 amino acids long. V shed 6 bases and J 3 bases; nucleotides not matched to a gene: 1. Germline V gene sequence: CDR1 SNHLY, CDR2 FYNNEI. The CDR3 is CASRGTSGGYEQYF. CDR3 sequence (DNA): TGTGCCAGCAGAGGGACTAGCGGGGGCTACGAGCAGTACTTC.

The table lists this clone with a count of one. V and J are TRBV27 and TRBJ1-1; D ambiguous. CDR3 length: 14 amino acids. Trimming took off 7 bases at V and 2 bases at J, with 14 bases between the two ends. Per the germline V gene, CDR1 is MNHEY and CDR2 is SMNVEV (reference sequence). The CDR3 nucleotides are TGTGCCAGCAACCCGGGTCGGGATAACACTGAAGCTTTCTTT. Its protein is CASNPGRDNTEAFF.

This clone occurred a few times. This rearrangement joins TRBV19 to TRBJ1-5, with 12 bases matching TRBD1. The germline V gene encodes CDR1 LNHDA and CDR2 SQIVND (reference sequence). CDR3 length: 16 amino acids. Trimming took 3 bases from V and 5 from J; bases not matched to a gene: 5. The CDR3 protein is CASSMGDRGPYQPQHF. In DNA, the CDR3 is TGTGCCAGTAGTATGGGGGACAGGGGGCCTTATCAGCCCCAGCATTTT.

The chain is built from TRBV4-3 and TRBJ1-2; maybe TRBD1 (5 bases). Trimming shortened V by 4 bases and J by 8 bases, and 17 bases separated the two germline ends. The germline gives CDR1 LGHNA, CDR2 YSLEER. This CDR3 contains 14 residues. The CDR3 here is CASSPRTSGWGYTF. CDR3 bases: TGCGCCAGCAGCCCTAGAACGTCAGGGTGGGGCTACACCTTC.

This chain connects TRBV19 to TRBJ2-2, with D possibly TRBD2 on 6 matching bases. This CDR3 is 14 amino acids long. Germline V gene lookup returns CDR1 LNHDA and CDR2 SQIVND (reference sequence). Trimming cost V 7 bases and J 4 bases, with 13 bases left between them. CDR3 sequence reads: CASMEGRGTGELFF. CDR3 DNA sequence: TGTGCCAGTATGGAGGGGCGGGGCACCGGGGAGCTGTTTTTT.

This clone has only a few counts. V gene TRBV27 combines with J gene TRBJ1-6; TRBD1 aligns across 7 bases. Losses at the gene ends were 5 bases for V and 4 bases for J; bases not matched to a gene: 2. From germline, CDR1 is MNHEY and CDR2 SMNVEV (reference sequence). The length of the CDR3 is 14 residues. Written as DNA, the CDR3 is TGTGCCAGCAGTCAGACAGGGTATAATTCACCCCTCCACTTT. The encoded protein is CASSQTGYNSPLHF.

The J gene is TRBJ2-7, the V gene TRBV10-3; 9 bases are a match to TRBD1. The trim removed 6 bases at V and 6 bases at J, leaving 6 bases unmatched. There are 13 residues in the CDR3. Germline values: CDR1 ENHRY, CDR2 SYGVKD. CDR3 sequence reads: CAIRAGQGPEQYF. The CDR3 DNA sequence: TGTGCCATCAGAGCGGGACAGGGCCCCGAGCAGTACTTC.

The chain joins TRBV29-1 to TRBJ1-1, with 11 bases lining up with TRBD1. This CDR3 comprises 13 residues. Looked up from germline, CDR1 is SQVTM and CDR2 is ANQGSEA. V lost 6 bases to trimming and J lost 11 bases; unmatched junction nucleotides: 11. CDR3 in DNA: TGCAGCGTGCCCGGGACAGGGGGTGGAAGGGCTTTCTTT. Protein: CSVPGTGGGRAFF.

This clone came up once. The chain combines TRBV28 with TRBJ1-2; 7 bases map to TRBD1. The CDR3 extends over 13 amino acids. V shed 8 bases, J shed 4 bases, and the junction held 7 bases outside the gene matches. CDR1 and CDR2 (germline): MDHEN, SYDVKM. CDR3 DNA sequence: TGTGCCAGCCTATTAGGGACAGCCTATGGCTACACCTTC. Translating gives CASLLGTAYGYTF.

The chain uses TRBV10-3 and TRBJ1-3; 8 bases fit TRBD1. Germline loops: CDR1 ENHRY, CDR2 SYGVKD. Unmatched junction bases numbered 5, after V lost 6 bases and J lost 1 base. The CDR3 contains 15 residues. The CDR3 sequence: CAIRNTGGSGNTIYF. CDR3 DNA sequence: TGTGCCATCAGGAACACAGGGGGATCTGGAAACACCATATATTTT.

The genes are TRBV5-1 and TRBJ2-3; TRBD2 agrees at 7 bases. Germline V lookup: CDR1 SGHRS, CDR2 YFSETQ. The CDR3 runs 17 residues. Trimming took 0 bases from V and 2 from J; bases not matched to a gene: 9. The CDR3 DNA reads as TGCGCCAGCAGCTTGGCCGGGCTAGCGGAATCCACAGATACGCAGTATTTT. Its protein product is CASSLAGLAESTDTQYF.

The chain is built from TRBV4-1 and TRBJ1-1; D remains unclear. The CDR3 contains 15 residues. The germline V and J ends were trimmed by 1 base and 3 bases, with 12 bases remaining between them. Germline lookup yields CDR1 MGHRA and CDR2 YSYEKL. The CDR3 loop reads CASSQAHRADTEAFF. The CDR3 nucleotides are TGCGCCAGCAGCCAAGCCCACAGAGCAGACACTGAAGCTTTCTTT.

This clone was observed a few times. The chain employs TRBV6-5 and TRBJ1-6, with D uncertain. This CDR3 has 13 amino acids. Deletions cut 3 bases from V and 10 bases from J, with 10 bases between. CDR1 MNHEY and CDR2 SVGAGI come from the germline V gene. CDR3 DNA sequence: TGTGCCAGCAGTTATAAAAGGAGCTCACCCCTCCACTTT. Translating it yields CASSYKRSSPLHF.

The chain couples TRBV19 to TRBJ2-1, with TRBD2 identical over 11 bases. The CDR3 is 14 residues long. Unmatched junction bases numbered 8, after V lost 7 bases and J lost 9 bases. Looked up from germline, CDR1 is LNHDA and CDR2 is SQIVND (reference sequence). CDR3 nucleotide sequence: TGTGCCAGTACCGATAGCGGGAGGGCCACTGAGCAGTTCTTC. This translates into CASTDSGRATEQFF.

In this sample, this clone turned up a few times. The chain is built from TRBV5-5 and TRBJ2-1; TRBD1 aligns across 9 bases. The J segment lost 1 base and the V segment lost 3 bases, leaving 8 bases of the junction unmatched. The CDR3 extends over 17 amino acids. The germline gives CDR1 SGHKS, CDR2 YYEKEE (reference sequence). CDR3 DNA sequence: TGTGCCAGCAGCTGGGCCGCCGGGACAGGGTCCTACAATGAGCAGTTCTTC. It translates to CASSWAAGTGSYNEQFF.

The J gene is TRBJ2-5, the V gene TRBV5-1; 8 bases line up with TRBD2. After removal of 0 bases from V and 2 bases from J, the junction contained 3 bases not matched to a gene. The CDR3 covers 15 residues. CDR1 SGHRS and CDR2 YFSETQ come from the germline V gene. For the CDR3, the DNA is TGCGCCAGCAGCTTGGGGTTAGCGGGGCAAGAGACCCAGTACTTC. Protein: CASSLGLAGQETQYF.

CDR3 amino acids: CASTYNRDGNSPLHF. DNA for the CDR3: TGTGCCAGTACCTATAACAGGGATGGGAATTCACCCCTCCACTTT. J is TRBJ1-6 and V is TRBV19; D perhaps matches TRBD1 (6 bases). V lost 7 bases, J lost 7 bases, and 17 bases lay in between. The CDR3 loop spans 15 amino acids. Germline loops: CDR1 LNHDA, CDR2 SQIVND (reference sequence).